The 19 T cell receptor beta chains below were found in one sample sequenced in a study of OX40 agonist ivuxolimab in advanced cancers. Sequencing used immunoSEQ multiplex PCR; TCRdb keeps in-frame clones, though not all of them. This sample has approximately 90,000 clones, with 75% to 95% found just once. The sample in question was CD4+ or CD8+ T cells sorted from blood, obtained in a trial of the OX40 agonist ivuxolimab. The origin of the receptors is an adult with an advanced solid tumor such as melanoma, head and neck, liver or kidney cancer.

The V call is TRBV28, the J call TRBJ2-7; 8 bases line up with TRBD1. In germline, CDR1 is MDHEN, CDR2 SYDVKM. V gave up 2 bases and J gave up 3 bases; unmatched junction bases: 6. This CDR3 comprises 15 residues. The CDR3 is CASSLHGTGHYEQYF. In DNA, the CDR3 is TGTGCCAGCAGTTTACACGGGACAGGTCACTACGAGCAGTACTTC.

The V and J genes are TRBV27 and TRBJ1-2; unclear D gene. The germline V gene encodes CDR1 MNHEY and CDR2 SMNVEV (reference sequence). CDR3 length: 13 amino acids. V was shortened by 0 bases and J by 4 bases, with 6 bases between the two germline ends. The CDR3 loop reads CASSLSGSYGYTF. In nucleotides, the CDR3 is TGTGCCAGCAGTTTATCGGGCAGCTATGGCTACACCTTC.

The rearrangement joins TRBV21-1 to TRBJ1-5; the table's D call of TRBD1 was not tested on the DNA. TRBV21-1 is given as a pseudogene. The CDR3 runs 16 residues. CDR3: CASSKQGLYGNQPQHF. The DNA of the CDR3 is TGTGCCAGCAGCAAACAGGGGCTATATGGCAATCAGCCCCAGCATTTT.

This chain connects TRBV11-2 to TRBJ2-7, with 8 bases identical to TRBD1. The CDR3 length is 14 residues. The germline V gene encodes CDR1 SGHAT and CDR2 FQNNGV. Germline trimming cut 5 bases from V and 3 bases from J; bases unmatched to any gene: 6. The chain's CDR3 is CASSLGQDRYEQYF. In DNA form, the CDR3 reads TGTGCCAGCAGCCTGGGACAGGACCGCTACGAGCAGTACTTC. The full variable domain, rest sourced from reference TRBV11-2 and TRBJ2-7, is EAGVAQSPRYKIIEKRQSVAFWCNPISGHATLYWYQQILGQGPKLLIQFQNNGVVDDSQLPKDRFSAERLKGVDSTLKIQPAKLEDSAVYLCASSLGQDRYEQYFGPGTRLTVT.

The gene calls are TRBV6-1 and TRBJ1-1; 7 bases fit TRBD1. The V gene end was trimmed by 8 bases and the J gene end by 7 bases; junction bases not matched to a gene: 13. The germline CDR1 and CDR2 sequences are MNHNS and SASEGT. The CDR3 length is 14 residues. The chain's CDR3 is CASARDSNIYEAFF. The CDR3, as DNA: TGTGCCAGCGCCCGGGACAGCAATATTTATGAAGCTTTCTTT.

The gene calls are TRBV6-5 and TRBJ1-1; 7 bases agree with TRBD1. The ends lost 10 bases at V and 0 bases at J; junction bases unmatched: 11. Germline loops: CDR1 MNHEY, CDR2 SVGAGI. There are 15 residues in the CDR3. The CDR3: CATCPGTAMNTEAFF. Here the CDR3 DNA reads TGTGCCACATGCCCGGGGACAGCTATGAACACTGAAGCTTTCTTT.

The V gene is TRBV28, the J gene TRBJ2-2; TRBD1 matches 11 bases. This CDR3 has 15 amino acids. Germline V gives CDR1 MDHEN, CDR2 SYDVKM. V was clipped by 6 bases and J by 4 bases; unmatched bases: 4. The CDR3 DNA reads TGTGCCAGCAGGCGGACAGGGGGCAGCACCGGGGAGCTGTTTTTT. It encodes CASRRTGGSTGELFF.

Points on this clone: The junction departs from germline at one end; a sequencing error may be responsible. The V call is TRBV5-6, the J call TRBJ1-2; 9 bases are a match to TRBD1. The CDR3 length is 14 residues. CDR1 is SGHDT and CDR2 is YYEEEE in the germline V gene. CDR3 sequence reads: CASSPAGTGTLLAF. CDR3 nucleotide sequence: TGTGCCAGCAGCCCCGCCGGGACAGGGACCCTTCTCGCCTTC.

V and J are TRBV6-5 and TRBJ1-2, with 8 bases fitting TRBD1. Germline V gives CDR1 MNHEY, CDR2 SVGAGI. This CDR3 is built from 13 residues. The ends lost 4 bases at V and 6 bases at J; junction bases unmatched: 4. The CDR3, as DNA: TGTGCCAGCAGTTCGACAGGGGCCAATGGCTACACCTTC. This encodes CASSSTGANGYTF.

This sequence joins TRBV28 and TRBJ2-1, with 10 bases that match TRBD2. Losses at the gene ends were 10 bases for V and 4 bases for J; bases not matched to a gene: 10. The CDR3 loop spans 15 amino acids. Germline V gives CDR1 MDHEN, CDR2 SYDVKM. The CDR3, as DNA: TGTGCCATCAAAAGGGATAGCGGGAGGTACAATGAGCAGTTCTTC. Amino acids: CAIKRDSGRYNEQFF.

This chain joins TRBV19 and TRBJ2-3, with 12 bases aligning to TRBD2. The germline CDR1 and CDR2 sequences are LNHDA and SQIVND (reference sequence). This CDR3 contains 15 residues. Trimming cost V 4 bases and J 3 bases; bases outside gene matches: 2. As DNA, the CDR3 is TGTGCCAGTAGTACACTAGCGGGAGGTACAGATACGCAGTATTTT. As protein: CASSTLAGGTDTQYF.

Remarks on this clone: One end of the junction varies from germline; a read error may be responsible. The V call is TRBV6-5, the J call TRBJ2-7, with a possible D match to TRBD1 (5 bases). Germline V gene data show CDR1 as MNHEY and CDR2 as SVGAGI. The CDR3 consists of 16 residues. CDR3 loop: CAGSYPTASNSYEQYF. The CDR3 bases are TGTGCCGGCAGTTACCCGACAGCCTCAAACTCCTACGAGCAGTACTTC.

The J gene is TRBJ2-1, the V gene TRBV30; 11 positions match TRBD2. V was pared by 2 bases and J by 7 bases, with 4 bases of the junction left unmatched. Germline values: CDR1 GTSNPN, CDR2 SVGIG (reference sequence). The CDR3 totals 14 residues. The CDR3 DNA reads TGTGCCTGGAGTCAGACTAGCGGGAATAATGAGCAGTTCTTC. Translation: CAWSQTSGNNEQFF.

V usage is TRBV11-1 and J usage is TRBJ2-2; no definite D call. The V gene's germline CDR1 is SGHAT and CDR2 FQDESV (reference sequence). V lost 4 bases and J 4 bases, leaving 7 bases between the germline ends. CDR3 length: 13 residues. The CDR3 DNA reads TGTGCCAGCAGCTACGCCGGCACCGGGGAGCTGTTTTTT. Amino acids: CASSYAGTGELFF.

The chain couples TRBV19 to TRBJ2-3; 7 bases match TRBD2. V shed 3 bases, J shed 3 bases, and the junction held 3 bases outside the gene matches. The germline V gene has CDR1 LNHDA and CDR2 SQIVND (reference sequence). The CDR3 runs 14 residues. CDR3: CASSIQRETDTQYF. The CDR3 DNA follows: TGTGCCAGTAGTATCCAGCGGGAAACAGATACGCAGTATTTT.

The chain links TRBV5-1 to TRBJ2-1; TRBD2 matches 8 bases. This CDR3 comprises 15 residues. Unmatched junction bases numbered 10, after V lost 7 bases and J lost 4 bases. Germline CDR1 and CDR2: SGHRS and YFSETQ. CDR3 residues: CASSGTGGQYNEQFF. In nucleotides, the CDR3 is TGCGCCAGCTCGGGGACGGGAGGGCAGTACAATGAGCAGTTCTTC.

This chain's CDR3 is CASSLDGASGRSGELFF. DNA of the CDR3: TGTGCCAGCAGCTTAGATGGGGCTAGCGGGAGGAGCGGGGAGCTGTTTTTT. The rearrangement links TRBV11-2 to TRBJ2-2, with TRBD2 matching 11 bases. V was clipped by 0 bases and J by 7 bases; unmatched bases: 7. Germline-derived CDR1 and CDR2 are SGHAT and FQNNGV. CDR3 length equals 17 residues.

The DNA of the CDR3 is TGCAGTGCTAGAGCGCAATCTACGCAGTATTTT. The encoded protein is CSARAQSTQYF. The chain links TRBV20-1 to TRBJ2-3; D is unresolved. This CDR3 has 11 residues. The V gene lost 1 base and the J gene lost 8 bases, with 7 bases spanning the gap. Germline-derived CDR1 and CDR2 are DFQATT and SNEGSKA (reference sequence).

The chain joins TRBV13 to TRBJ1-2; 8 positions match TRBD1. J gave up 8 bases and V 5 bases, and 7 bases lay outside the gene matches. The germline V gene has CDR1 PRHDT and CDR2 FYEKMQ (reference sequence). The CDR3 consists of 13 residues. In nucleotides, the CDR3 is TGTGCCAGCAGCCTGACAGGGGCCGGCGGCTACACCTTC. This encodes CASSLTGAGGYTF.